One and the same sample provided the 32 T cell receptor beta chains below, sequenced in a study of T-cell reconstitution after alpha-beta-depleted transplantation in children. The TCRbeta library incorporated unique molecular identifiers. From the PCR reads, TCRdb called clonotypes with MiXCR, one entry per CDR3 protein. Here the sample spans approximately 230,000 distinct CDR3 sequences, 25% being singletons. The sequencing used PBMCs, collected before TCRalphabeta/CD19-depleted stem cell transplant. These receptors all come from a girl aged 2 to 10 with Fanconi anemia, due to receive a stem cell transplant.

Points on this clonotype: A read error is possible here, since a much larger clone lies one base away. The chain employs TRBV2 and TRBJ2-3; 7 positions match TRBD2. The CDR3 runs to 18 residues. From germline, CDR1 is SNHLY and CDR2 FYNNEI. The CDR3 protein is CACSLEESGSGVADTQYF. CDR3 in DNA: TGTGCCTGCAGTTTAGAAGAATCCGGGAGCGGGGTAGCAGATACGCAGTATTTT.

This clonotype has only a few counts. The CDR3 here is CASSQRNYGYTF. CDR3 nucleotides: TGTGCCAGCAGCCAAAGAAACTATGGCTACACCTTC. V usage is TRBV5-5 and J usage is TRBJ1-2; the D is unclear. This CDR3 has 12 amino acids. The V end lost 4 bases, the J end lost 2 bases, and 6 bases lay between the germline ends. Germline V gene lookup returns CDR1 SGHKS and CDR2 YYEKEE (reference sequence).

This clonotype was counted only a few times. This chain connects TRBV29-1 to TRBJ1-1; D might be TRBD1 (6 bases). Germline V gives CDR1 SQVTM, CDR2 ANQGSEA. The CDR3 contains 10 residues. CDR3 nucleotides: TGCGGTATCAAGGGGGGGGTAGCTTTCTTT. Protein sequence: CGIKGGVAFF.

This CDR3 is CSASQERQYF. The CDR3 DNA follows: TGCAGTGCTAGCCAGGAAAGGCAGTACTTC. This chain joins TRBV20-1 and TRBJ2-7; D unresolved. Trimming removed 3 bases from V and 9 bases from J, with 9 bases in between. This CDR3 has 10 residues. Looked up from germline, CDR1 is DFQATT and CDR2 is SNEGSKA (reference sequence).

The chain employs TRBV4-2 and TRBJ2-1; unclear D gene. Trimming took off 4 bases at V and 2 bases at J, with 6 bases between the two ends. From germline, CDR1 is LGHNA and CDR2 YNFKEQ. The length of the CDR3 is 13 residues. The CDR3 is CASSPPAYNEQFF. CDR3 DNA: TGTGCCAGCAGCCCGCCGGCCTACAATGAGCAGTTCTTC.

CDR3 DNA sequence: TGCGCCAGCAGTATTACGGGACCCTTATACAATGAGCAGTTCTTC. This translates into CASSITGPLYNEQFF. The chain uses TRBV5-1 and TRBJ2-1, with D possibly being TRBD1 or TRBD2 (5 bases each). The CDR3 has 15 amino acids. V was cut by 5 bases and J by 4 bases, with 16 bases left in between. Germline values: CDR1 SGHRS, CDR2 YFSETQ.

In its sample, this clonotype was seen once. The chain carries TRBV27 and TRBJ1-4; a possible D gene is TRBD1 (5 bases). Looked up from germline, CDR1 is MNHEY and CDR2 is SMNVEV (reference sequence). CDR3 length: 14 residues. Trimming removed 2 bases at V and 7 bases at J, with 11 bases between. CDR3 in amino acids: CASSLRGAGEKLFF. The CDR3 nucleotides read TGTGCCAGCAGTTTAAGAGGGGCCGGTGAAAAACTGTTTTTT.

This clonotype was observed a few times. The chain combines TRBV9 with TRBJ2-1; unclear D gene. The V and J ends lost 0 bases and 8 bases respectively, with 21 bases between them. The CDR3 sequence is 17 residues long. From germline, CDR1 is SGDLS and CDR2 YYNGEE. The DNA for the CDR3 is TGTGCCAGCAGCGTAGACCCCGCGACTTTACCCAGAGATGAGCAGTTCTTC. This gives the protein CASSVDPATLPRDEQFF.

The V gene is TRBV4-1, the J gene TRBJ2-7; maybe TRBD2 (7 bases). Per the germline V gene, CDR1 is MGHRA and CDR2 is YSYEKL. The CDR3 has 16 amino acids. Deletions cut 4 bases from V and 6 bases from J, with 22 bases between. The CDR3 here is CASSPWEGGDGSEQYF. The CDR3 DNA follows: TGCGCCAGCAGCCCCTGGGAGGGGGGCGATGGAAGCGAGCAGTACTTC.

The table lists this clonotype with a count of one. The chain links TRBV29-1 to TRBJ2-7, with D perhaps matching TRBD2 (5 bases). V was shortened by 3 bases and J by 5 bases, with 23 bases between the two germline ends. CDR3 length: 16 residues. Germline CDR1 reads SQVTM; CDR2 reads ANQGSEA. CDR3 sequence reads: CSVEGVVGRKPHEQYF. The CDR3, as DNA: TGCAGCGTTGAGGGAGTCGTGGGAAGAAAACCCCACGAGCAGTACTTC.

In this sample, this clonotype turned up a few times. The V gene is TRBV27, the J gene TRBJ2-1; 10 nucleotides align to TRBD2. The germline CDR1 and CDR2 sequences are MNHEY and SMNVEV (reference sequence). After removal of 6 bases from V and 6 bases from J, the junction contained 5 bases not matched to a gene. This CDR3 spans 14 amino acids. CDR3 coding DNA: TGTGCCAGCAGAACTAGCGGGGCGGGCAATGAGCAGTTCTTC. The encoded protein is CASRTSGAGNEQFF.

In regard to this clonotype: Likely a read error: the CDR3 ends without its conserved phenylalanine or tryptophan. The V and J genes are TRBV20-1 and TRBJ2-7, with D hard to call. The V gene's germline CDR1 is DFQATT and CDR2 SNEGSKA (reference sequence). The CDR3 spans 11 residues. The germline V and J ends were trimmed by 2 bases and 6 bases, with 8 bases remaining between them. The CDR3 protein is CSARYLSEQYS. CDR3 nucleotides: TGCAGTGCTAGATATCTCTCCGAGCAGTACTCC.

V usage is TRBV30 and J usage is TRBJ2-7, with no clear D. V was trimmed by 0 bases and J by 13 bases, leaving 13 bases between them. Looked up from germline, CDR1 is GTSNPN and CDR2 is SVGIG (reference sequence). This CDR3 has 11 residues. In DNA form, the CDR3 reads TGTGCCTGGAGTGTAGGCTTCCTCCTTTACTTC. It specifies CAWSVGFLLYF.

The genes are TRBV29-1 and TRBJ2-1; D might be TRBD2 (5 bases). Germline V gene lookup returns CDR1 SQVTM and CDR2 ANQGSEA. The CDR3 is 13 amino acids. The V end lost 7 bases, the J end lost 8 bases, and 18 bases lay between the germline ends. The CDR3 bases are TGCAGCGCCGGAGGCCTCCCACCCGATGAGCAGTTCTTC. Its protein product is CSAGGLPPDEQFF.

In regard to this clonotype: A read error may be the cause here, since a much bigger clone is one base away. The rearrangement joins TRBV20-1 to TRBJ1-5, with 10 bases fitting TRBD1. The CDR3 runs to 16 residues. Germline V lookup: CDR1 DFQATT, CDR2 SNEGSKA (reference sequence). CDR3 residues: CCARAWDRGSNQPQHF. For the CDR3, the DNA is TGCTGTGCTAGAGCCTGGGACAGGGGTAGCAATCAGCCCCAGCATTTT.

This clonotype was recorded a few times. A much bigger clone sits one base away, suggesting this may be a read error. Since the CDR3 does not end with the conserved phenylalanine or tryptophan, this likely comes from a read error. In DNA form, the CDR3 reads TGCAGTGCTAGAGTGGCGGTTGGGTCCTATAATTCACCCCTCCACTCT. The encoded protein is CSARVAVGSYNSPLHS. This sequence joins TRBV20-1 and TRBJ1-6; no reliable D call. The germline V gene has CDR1 DFQATT and CDR2 SNEGSKA (reference sequence). This CDR3 spans 16 amino acids. V lost 1 base, J lost 1 base, and 11 bases lay in between.

This clonotype was recorded a few times. V is TRBV18 and J is TRBJ2-1; D gene uncertain. The CDR3 is 14 amino acids. The V gene's germline CDR1 is KGHSH and CDR2 LQKENI. The ends were cut back, 0 bases at V and 3 bases at J, with 6 bases in the middle. CDR3 region: CASSPPGRYNEQFF. DNA of the CDR3: TGTGCCAGCTCACCACCAGGACGCTACAATGAGCAGTTCTTC.

The V call is TRBV18, the J call TRBJ2-1; TRBD1 matches at 7 bases. Germline V CDR1 and CDR2: KGHSH, LQKENI. This CDR3 contains 15 residues. V was clipped by 1 base and J by 8 bases; unmatched bases: 8. In DNA form, the CDR3 reads TGTGCCAGCTCACCACAGACAGGGATAAGGGATGAGCAGTTCTTC. Residues: CASSPQTGIRDEQFF.

V and J are TRBV27 and TRBJ2-2; TRBD2 aligns across 13 bases. The CDR3 runs to 17 residues. The V gene end was trimmed by 3 bases and the J gene end by 4 bases; junction bases not matched to a gene: 5. The germline CDR1 and CDR2 sequences are MNHEY and SMNVEV (reference sequence). The CDR3 reads CASSFRLAGGSTGELFF. Written as DNA, the CDR3 is TGTGCCAGCAGTTTCCGACTAGCGGGAGGATCCACCGGGGAGCTGTTTTTT.

This clonotype was found many times. The J gene is TRBJ2-3, the V gene TRBV3-1; D not certain. V was cut by 0 bases and J by 4 bases, with 11 bases left in between. This CDR3 comprises 15 residues. Germline CDR1 is LGHDT and CDR2 is YNNKEL (reference sequence). The CDR3 sequence is CASSQDHVGSDTQYF. The CDR3 region has the DNA TGTGCCAGCAGCCAAGATCACGTGGGGTCAGATACGCAGTATTTT.

This clonotype has only one observation. Just one base apart from a much larger clone, this may be a read error. V usage is TRBV29-1 and J usage is TRBJ2-2, with unresolved D. This CDR3 is built from 11 residues. CDR1 SQVTM and CDR2 ANQGSEA come from the germline V gene. Trimming cost V 3 bases and J 7 bases, with 6 bases left between them. DNA of the CDR3: TGCAGCGTTGAGAGGTACGGGGAGCTGTTTTTT. Protein sequence: CSVERYGELFF.

This clonotype was counted only a few times. The rearrangement uses TRBV6-5 and TRBJ1-1; 7 positions match TRBD1. CDR1 is MNHEY, CDR2 SVGAGI, per germline. CDR3 length: 16 amino acids. The trim removed 4 bases at V and 11 bases at J, leaving 19 bases unmatched. This CDR3 is CASSSAYNGQEGMAFF. For the CDR3, the DNA is TGTGCCAGCAGTTCCGCTTATAATGGACAGGAGGGTATGGCTTTCTTT.

CDR3 in DNA: TGTGCCAGCAGCTTAGGTGACGACTATGGAGATACGCAGTATTTT. As protein: CASSLGDDYGDTQYF. J is TRBJ2-3 and V is TRBV7-6, with D perhaps TRBD2 (5 bases). Deletions cut 1 base from V and 5 bases from J, with 13 bases between. The CDR3 consists of 15 residues. Germline V lookup: CDR1 SGHVS, CDR2 FNYEAQ. Together with reference TRBV7-6 and TRBJ2-3, the CDR3 gives the full variable domain: GAGVSQSPRYKVTKRGQDVALRCDPISGHVSLYWYRQALGQGPEFLTYFNYEAQQDKSGLPNDRFSAERPEGSISTLTIQRTEQRDSAMYRCASSLGDDYGDTQYFGPGTRLTVL.

Comments on this clonotype: At one end the junction does not follow the germline gene, possibly because of a read error. The CDR3 DNA reads TGCTGTGCTAGAGGTCCACTAGCGGGAGTCTACGAGCAGTACTTC. Translated: CCARGPLAGVYEQYF. The rearrangement joins TRBV20-1 to TRBJ2-7; 11 bases fit TRBD2. This CDR3 is 15 amino acids long. Per germline, CDR1 DFQATT and CDR2 SNEGSKA (reference sequence).

CDR3 nucleotides: TGCGCCAGCAGCTTAGTCAGGGGAGATGCCTTAGAAAACATTCAGTACTTC. It translates to CASSLVRGDALENIQYF. The gene calls are TRBV5-1 and TRBJ2-4; D perhaps matches TRBD1 (6 bases). Per the germline V gene, CDR1 is SGHRS and CDR2 is YFSETQ. There are 17 residues in the CDR3. The germline V and J ends were trimmed by 2 bases and 5 bases, with 20 bases remaining between them.

The V gene is TRBV2, the J gene TRBJ2-1; possible D gene TRBD1, 5 bases. Trimming pared 8 bases from V and 4 bases from J, leaving 12 bases between. Germline V gene sequence: CDR1 SNHLY, CDR2 FYNNEI. The CDR3 contains 13 residues. CDR3 amino acids: CASASDNYNEQFF. As DNA, the CDR3 is TGTGCCAGCGCCTCGGACAATTACAATGAGCAGTTCTTC.

The sample holds a few counts of this clonotype. The rearrangement joins TRBV30 to TRBJ2-7, with D perhaps TRBD2 (5 bases). The CDR3 is 14 residues long. Trimming took off 0 bases at V and 3 bases at J, with 12 bases between the two ends. The germline gives CDR1 GTSNPN, CDR2 SVGIG (reference sequence). The CDR3 here is CAWSVRSGIYEQYF. CDR3 DNA: TGTGCCTGGAGTGTACGTTCGGGGATCTACGAGCAGTACTTC.

The chain is built from TRBV29-1 and TRBJ1-1; D is ambiguous. CDR1 and CDR2 (germline): SQVTM, ANQGSEA. Trimming shortened V by 2 bases and J by 0 bases, and 7 bases separated the two germline ends. This CDR3 comprises 13 residues. As DNA, the CDR3 is TGCAGCGTTGAACGGGAAATGAACACTGAAGCTTTCTTT. The encoded protein is CSVEREMNTEAFF.

Note on this clonotype: This likely stems from a read error, as it lies one base from a far larger clone. The chain couples TRBV10-3 to TRBJ2-3; a possible D gene is TRBD1 (5 bases). The germline gives CDR1 ENHRY, CDR2 SYGVKD. The CDR3 covers 13 residues. The germline V and J ends were trimmed by 6 bases and 1 base, with 8 bases remaining between them. CDR3 region: CAISLQGTDTQYF. Written as DNA, the CDR3 is TGTGCCATCAGCTTACAGGGCACAGATACGCAGTATTTT.

In its sample, this clonotype was seen many times. The chain joins TRBV20-1 to TRBJ2-3; 12 bases fit TRBD2. V lost 0 bases, J lost 2 bases, and 6 bases stayed unmatched. CDR1 is DFQATT and CDR2 is SNEGSKA in the germline V gene (reference sequence). The CDR3 has 17 residues. The DNA for the CDR3 is TGCAGTGCTAGAGATTGGGGACTAGCGGGCTTCACAGATACGCAGTATTTT. Amino acids: CSARDWGLAGFTDTQYF.

The chain joins TRBV2 to TRBJ2-7, with TRBD2 matching over 14 bases. The length of the CDR3 is 19 residues. Germline CDR1 is SNHLY and CDR2 is FYNNEI. V dropped 2 bases and J dropped 3; count of bases not matched to a gene: 12. CDR3 in amino acids: CASSEIGGLAGEFGYEQYF. The CDR3 DNA reads as TGTGCCAGCAGTGAAATAGGGGGACTAGCGGGAGAGTTCGGCTACGAGCAGTACTTC.

The chain combines TRBV6-5 with TRBJ2-7; no clear D gene. Per germline, CDR1 MNHEY and CDR2 SVGAGI. This CDR3 is 12 amino acids long. V was cut by 10 bases and J by 7 bases, with 17 bases left in between. The CDR3 sequence is CATGLGQREQYF. The CDR3 DNA reads TGTGCCACTGGGCTGGGCCAGAGGGAGCAGTACTTC.